This TCR beta chain was recovered during a study of T cells after yellow fever vaccination. The wider study: Fractions of limited cellularity were prepared by means of SMART-Seq v4 Ultra Low Input.

Findings of the study overall: Most primary-vaccination clones recurred post-booster (roughly 96% CD4, roughly 91% CD8).

The authors made TCR cDNA by 5'RACE template switching, adding a universal primer site and UMIs. TCRdb itself ran the 5' RACE reads through MiXCR, one entry per CDR3 protein. The sample shows about 69,000 distinct CDR3 sequences, around 6.2% of them seen only once. This clonotype was seen ten or more times. Its target is unknown. A junction boundary mismatches the germline segment, possibly from a read error. This CDR3 is 13 amino acids long. CDR1 and CDR2 from the germline V gene are SGHKS and YYEKEE (reference sequence). V is TRBV5-5 and J is TRBJ1-2; a weak D match, TRBD1 (5 bases). The sequences come from CD4+ T cells sorted from PBMCs, collected roughly 15 days after the first yellow fever vaccination. The clonotype originates from a man aged 18-30 years who received the YFV17D yellow fever vaccine. The DNA for the CDR3 is TGTGCCAGCAACTTGGACACCACCTATGGCTACACCTTC. The encoded protein is CASNLDTTYGYTF.